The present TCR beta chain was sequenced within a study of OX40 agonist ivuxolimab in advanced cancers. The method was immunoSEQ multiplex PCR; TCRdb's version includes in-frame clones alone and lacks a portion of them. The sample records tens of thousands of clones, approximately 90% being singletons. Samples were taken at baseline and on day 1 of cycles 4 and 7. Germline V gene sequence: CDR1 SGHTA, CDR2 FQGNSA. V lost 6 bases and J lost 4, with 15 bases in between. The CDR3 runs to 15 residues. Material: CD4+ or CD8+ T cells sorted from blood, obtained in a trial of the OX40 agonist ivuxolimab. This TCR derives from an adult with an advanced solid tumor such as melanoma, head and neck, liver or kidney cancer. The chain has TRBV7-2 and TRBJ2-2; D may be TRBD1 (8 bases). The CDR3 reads CASSYRGRGTGELFF. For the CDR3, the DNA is TGTGCCAGCAGTTACAGGGGGAGGGGCACCGGGGAGCTGTTTTTT.